This record covers a single T cell receptor beta chain. This record comes from a study of T cell changes during pregnancy in multiple sclerosis. This CDR3 has 16 amino acids. Germline V lookup: CDR1 SEHNR, CDR2 FQNEAQ (reference sequence). V trimming: 1 base; J trimming: 3 bases; junction bases outside the gene matches: 4. Assay used: immunoSEQ multiplex PCR; TCRdb lists only in-frame clones, some missing. The sample has roughly 84,000 clones, just over 90% seen once. This sample comprised peripheral blood, obtained in the third trimester of pregnancy. The V and J genes are TRBV7-9 and TRBJ2-3, with TRBD1 matching over 10 bases. This receptor was identified in a female donor in good health, enrolled as a control in a pregnancy study. DNA of the CDR3: TGTGCCAGCAGCTTAGATCAGGACAGGGGGACAGATACGCAGTATTTT. Protein: CASSLDQDRGTDTQYF.